Reported below is one TCR beta chain. Its antigen is still unknown. V gave up 8 bases and J gave up 1 base, with 14 bases separating them. Per germline, CDR1 ENHRY and CDR2 SYGVKD. The CDR3 covers 14 residues. This specimen comes from a study of cytomegalovirus exposure and HLA in healthy donors. Overall study: The same platform was used for the 120 validation repertoires and the roughly 700 first-cohort repertoires, a later analysis reported.

Study-wide results and limits: Cytomegalovirus-associated status was assigned to 164 TCR beta chains. Subsequent analysis showed first-cohort TCR clusters tending to co-occur in some 110 validation repertoires.

The repertoire was sequenced with immunoSEQ multiplex PCR; TCRdb's copy has only in-frame clones and lacks some. The data show over 100,000 clones, roughly nine tenths seen once. The TCR sequence derives from a woman aged 18-35 years in good health and CMV-seronegative. Source material: PBMCs. The chain uses TRBV10-3 and TRBJ1-1; a possible D gene is TRBD1 (6 bases). The CDR3 region is CAIHRGAGNTEAFF. The CDR3 bases are TGTGCCATCCACCGGGGGGCGGGGAACACTGAAGCTTTCTTT.